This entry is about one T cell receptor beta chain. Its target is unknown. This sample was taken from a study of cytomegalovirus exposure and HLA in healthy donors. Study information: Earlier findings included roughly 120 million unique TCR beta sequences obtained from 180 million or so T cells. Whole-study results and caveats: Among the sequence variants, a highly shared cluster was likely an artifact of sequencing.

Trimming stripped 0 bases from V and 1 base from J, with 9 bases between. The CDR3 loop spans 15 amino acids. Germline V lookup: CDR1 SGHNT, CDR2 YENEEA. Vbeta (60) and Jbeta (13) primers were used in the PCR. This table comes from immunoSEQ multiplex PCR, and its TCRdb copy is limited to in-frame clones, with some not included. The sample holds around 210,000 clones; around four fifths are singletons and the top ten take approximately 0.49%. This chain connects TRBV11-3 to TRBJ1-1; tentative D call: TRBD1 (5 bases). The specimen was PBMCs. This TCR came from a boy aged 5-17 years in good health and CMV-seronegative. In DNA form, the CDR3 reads TGTGCCAGCAGCTTAGATCCGGGGGGGAACACTGAAGCTTTCTTT. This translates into CASSLDPGGNTEAFF. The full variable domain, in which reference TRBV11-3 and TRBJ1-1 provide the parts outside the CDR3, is EAGVVQSPRYKIIEKKQPVAFWCNPISGHNTLYWYLQNLGQGPELLIRYENEEAVDDSQLPKDRFSAERLKGVDSTLKIQPAELGDSAVYLCASSLDPGGNTEAFFGQGTRLTVV.